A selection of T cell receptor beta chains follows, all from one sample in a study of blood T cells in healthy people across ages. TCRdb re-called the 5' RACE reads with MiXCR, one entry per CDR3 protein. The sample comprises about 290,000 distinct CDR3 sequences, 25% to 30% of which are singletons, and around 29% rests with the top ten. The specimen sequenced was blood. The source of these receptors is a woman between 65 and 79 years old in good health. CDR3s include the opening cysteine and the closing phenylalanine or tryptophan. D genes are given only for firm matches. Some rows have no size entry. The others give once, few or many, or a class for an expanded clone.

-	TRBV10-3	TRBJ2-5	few	CAISGGETQYF	TGTGCCATCAGTGGGGGAGAGACCCAGTACTTC
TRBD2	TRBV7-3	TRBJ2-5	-	CASSSHPSGSLETQYF	TGTGCCAGCAGCTCGCACCCTAGCGGGAGTTTAGAGACCCAGTACTTC
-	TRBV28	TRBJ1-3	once	CASSPSYRERGGNTIYF	TGTGCCAGCAGCCCATCCTACCGGGAACGTGGCGGAAACACCATATATTTT
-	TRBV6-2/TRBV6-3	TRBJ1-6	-	CASSRDSSGNSPLHF	TGTGCCAGCAGCCGCGACTCTTCGGGGAATTCACCCCTCCACTTT
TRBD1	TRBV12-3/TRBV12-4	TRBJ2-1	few	CASSLDRGNNEQFF	TGTGCCAGCAGCTTGGACAGGGGCAACAATGAGCAGTTCTTC
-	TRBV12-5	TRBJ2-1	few	CASGLPAGASREQFF	TGTGCTAGTGGTTTGCCTGCTGGGGCTAGCCGGGAGCAGTTCTTC
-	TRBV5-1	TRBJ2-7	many	CASSLRSGWDEQYF	TGCGCCAGCAGCTTGAGATCAGGGTGGGACGAGCAGTACTTC
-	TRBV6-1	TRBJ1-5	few	CASIFGTNNQPQHF	TGTGCCAGCATCTTCGGGACAAATAATCAGCCCCAGCATTTT
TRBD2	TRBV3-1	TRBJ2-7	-	CASSQDGTSGRASLGEQYF	TGTGCCAGCAGCCAAGATGGGACTAGCGGGAGGGCCTCGCTGGGCGAGCAGTACTTC
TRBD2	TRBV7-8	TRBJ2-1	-	CASSLQRGGRNEQFF	TGTGCCAGCAGCTTGCAGCGGGGGGGCCGCAATGAGCAGTTCTTC
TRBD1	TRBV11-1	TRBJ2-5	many	CASSPGTGDQETQYF	TGTGCCAGCAGCCCTGGGACAGGCGACCAAGAGACCCAGTACTTC
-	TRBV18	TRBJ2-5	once	CASSPSRGGETQYF	TGTGCCAGCTCACCATCCAGGGGAGGTGAGACCCAGTACTTC
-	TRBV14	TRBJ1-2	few	CASSQDPSPLRGYTF	TGTGCCAGCAGCCAAGATCCGTCCCCTTTAAGGGGCTACACCTTC
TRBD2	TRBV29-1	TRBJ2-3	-	CSVGGLAGFGRDTQYF	TGCAGCGTTGGGGGACTAGCGGGGTTCGGTCGAGATACGCAGTATTTT
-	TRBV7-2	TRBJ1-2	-	CASSLDGGSYGYTF	TGTGCCAGCAGCTTAGATGGGGGGAGCTATGGCTACACCTTC
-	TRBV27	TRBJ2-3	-	CASSLTPGGTDTQYF	TGTGCCAGCAGTTTGACTCCCGGGGGCACAGATACGCAGTATTTT
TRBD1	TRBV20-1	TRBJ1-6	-	CSARLGQGMNSPLHF	TGCAGTGCTAGACTCGGACAGGGGATGAATTCACCCCTCCACTTT
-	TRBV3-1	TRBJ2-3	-	CASSQELKDTQYF	TGTGCCAGCAGCCAAGAACTGAAAGATACGCAGTATTTT
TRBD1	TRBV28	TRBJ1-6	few	CASTRDRLPNYNSPLHF	TGTGCCAGCACACGGGACAGGCTTCCAAATTATAATTCACCCCTCCACTTT
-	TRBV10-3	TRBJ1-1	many	CAISGRDRGEAFF	TGTGCCATCAGTGGCCGCGACCGCGGCGAAGCTTTCTTT
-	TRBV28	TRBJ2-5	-	CASTEGRLGETQYF	TGTGCCAGCACCGAGGGGCGACTTGGGGAGACCCAGTACTTC